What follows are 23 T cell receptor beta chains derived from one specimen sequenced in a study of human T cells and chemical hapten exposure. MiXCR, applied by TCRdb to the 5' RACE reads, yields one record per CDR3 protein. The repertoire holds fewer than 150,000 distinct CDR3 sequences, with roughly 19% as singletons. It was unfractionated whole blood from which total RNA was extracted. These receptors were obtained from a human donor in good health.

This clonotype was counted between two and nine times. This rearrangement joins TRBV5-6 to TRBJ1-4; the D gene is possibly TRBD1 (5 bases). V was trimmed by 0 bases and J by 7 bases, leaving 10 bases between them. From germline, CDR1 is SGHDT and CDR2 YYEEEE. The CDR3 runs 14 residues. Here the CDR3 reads CASSLVHGGEKLFF. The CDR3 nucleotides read TGTGCCAGCAGCTTGGTTCACGGGGGTGAAAAACTGTTTTTT.

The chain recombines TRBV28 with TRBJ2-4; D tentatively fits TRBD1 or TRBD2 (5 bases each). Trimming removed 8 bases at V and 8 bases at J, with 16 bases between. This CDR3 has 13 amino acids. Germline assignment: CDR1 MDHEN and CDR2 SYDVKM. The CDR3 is CASGDPVSHIQYF. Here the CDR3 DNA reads TGTGCCAGCGGGGACCCAGTGTCTCACATTCAGTACTTC. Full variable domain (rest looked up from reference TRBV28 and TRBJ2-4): DVKVTQSSRYLVKRTGEKVFLECVQDMDHENMFWYRQDPGLGLRLIYFSYDVKMKEKGDIPEGYSVSREKKERFSLILESASTNQTSMYLCASGDPVSHIQYFGAGTRLSVL.

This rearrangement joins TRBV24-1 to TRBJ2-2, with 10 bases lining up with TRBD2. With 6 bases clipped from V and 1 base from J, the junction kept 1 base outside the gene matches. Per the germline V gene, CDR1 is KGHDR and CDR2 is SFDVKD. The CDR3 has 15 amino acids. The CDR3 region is CATSLAGGNTGELFF. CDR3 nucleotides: TGTGCCACCAGTTTAGCGGGAGGGAACACCGGGGAGCTGTTTTTT.

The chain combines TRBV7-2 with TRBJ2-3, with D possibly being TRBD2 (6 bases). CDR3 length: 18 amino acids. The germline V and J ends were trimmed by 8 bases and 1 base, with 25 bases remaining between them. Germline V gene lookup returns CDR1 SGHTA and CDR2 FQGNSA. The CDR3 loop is CASLALISGSTRTDTQYF. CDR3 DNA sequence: TGTGCCAGCCTCGCACTTATTAGCGGTTCTACCCGCACAGATACGCAGTATTTT. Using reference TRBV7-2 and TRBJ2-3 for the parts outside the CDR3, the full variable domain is GAGVSQSPSNKVTEKGKDVELRCDPISGHTALYWYRQSLGQGLEFLIYFQGNSAPDKSGLPSDRFSAERTGGSVSTLTIQRTQQEDSAVYLCASLALISGSTRTDTQYFGPGTRLTVL.

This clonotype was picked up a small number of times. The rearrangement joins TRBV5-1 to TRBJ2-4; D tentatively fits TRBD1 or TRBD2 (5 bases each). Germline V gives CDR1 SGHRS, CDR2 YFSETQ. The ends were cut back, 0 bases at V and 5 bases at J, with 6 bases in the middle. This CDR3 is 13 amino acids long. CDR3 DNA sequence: TGCGCCAGCAGCTTGGCGGGACAAAACATTCAGTACTTC. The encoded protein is CASSLAGQNIQYF.

The CDR3: CSLGWGTSGRRDWNEQFF. The CDR3 bases are TGCAGCCTGGGATGGGGGACTAGCGGGAGGAGAGACTGGAATGAGCAGTTCTTC. The rearrangement links TRBV29-1 to TRBJ2-1; 15 bases align to TRBD2. Germline V gene sequence: CDR1 SQVTM, CDR2 ANQGSEA. After removal of 8 bases from V and 7 bases from J, the junction contained 18 bases not matched to a gene. CDR3 length equals 18 residues.

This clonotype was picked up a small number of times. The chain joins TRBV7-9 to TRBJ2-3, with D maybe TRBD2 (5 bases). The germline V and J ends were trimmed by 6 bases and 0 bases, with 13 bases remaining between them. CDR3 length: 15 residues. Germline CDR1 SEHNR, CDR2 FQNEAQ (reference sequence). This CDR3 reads CASSSAAASTDTQYF. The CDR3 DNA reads TGTGCCAGCAGTTCGGCAGCGGCTAGCACAGATACGCAGTATTTT.

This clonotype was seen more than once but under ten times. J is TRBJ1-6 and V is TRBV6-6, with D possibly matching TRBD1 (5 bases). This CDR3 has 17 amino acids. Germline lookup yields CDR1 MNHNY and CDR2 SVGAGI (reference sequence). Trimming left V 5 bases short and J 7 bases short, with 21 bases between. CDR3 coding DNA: TGTGCCAGCAGTACCCCCGGGGGAGATGTCGGGAATTCACCCCTCCACTTT. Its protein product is CASSTPGGDVGNSPLHF.

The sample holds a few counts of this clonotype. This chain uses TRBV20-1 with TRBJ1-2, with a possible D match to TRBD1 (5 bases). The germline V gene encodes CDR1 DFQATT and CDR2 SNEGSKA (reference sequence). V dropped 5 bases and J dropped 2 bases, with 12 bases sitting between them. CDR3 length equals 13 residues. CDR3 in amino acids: CSAPLGQNYGYTF. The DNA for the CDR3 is TGCAGTGCTCCCCTGGGGCAGAACTATGGCTACACCTTC.

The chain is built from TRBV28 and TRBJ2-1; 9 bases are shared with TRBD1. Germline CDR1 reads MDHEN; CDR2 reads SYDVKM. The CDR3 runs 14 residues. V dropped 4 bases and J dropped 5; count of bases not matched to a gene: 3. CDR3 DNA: TGTGCCAGCAGTTCCGGGACAGGGAACAATGAGCAGTTCTTC. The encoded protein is CASSSGTGNNEQFF.

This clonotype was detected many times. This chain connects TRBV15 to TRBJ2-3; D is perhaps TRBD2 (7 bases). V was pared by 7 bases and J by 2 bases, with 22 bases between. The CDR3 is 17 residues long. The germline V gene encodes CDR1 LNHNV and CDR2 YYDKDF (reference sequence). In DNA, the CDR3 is TGTGCCACCAACCCCGGGGGGAGGGGGTCTTCCACAGATACGCAGTATTTT. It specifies CATNPGGRGSSTDTQYF.

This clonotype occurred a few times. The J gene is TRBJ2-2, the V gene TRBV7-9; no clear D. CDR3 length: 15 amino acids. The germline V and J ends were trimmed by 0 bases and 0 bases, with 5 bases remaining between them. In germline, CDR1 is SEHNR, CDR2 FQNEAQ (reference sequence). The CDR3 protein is CASSLADANTGELFF. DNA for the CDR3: TGTGCCAGCAGCTTAGCGGATGCGAACACCGGGGAGCTGTTTTTT. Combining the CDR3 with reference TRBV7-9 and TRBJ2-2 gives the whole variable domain DTGVSQNPRHKITKRGQNVTFRCDPISEHNRLYWYRQTLGQGPEFLTYFQNEAQLEKSRLLSDRFSAERPKGSFSTLEIQRTEQGDSAMYLCASSLADANTGELFFGEGSRLTVL.

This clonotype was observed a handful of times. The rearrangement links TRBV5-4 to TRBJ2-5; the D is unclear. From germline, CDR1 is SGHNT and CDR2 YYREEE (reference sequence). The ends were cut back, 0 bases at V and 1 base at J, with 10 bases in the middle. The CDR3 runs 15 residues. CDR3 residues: CASSLARRTQETQYF. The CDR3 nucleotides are TGTGCCAGCAGCTTGGCCCGGCGCACCCAAGAGACCCAGTACTTC.

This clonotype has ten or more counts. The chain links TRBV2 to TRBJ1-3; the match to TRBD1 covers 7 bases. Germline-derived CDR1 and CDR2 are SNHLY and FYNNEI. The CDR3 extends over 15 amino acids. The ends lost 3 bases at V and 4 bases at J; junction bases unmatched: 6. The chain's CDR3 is CASSEEGAQGNTIYF. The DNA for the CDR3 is TGTGCCAGCAGTGAGGAGGGGGCGCAGGGAAACACCATATATTTT.

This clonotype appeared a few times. The DNA of the CDR3 is TGTGCCAGTTCGGCCGGGGGAAGGGGGGGCAATCAGCCCCAGCATTTT. Its protein product is CASSAGGRGGNQPQHF. The chain carries TRBV14 and TRBJ1-5; possibly TRBD1 for D (6 bases). Per the germline V gene, CDR1 is SGHDN and CDR2 is FVKESK. V was trimmed by 9 bases and J by 2 bases, leaving 20 bases between them. The CDR3 is made up of 16 amino acids. Combining the CDR3 with reference TRBV14 and TRBJ1-5 gives the whole variable domain EAGVTQFPSHSVIEKGQTVTLRCDPISGHDNLYWYRRVMGKEIKFLLHFVKESKQDESGMPNNRFLAERTGGTYSTLKVQPAELEDSGVYFCASSAGGRGGNQPQHFGDGTRLSIL.

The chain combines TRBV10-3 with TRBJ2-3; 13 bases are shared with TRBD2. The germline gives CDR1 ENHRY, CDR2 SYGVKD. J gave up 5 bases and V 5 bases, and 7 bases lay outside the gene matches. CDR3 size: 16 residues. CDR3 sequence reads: CAISPRTSGSIDTQYF. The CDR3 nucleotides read TGTGCCATCAGTCCACGGACTAGCGGGAGTATAGATACGCAGTATTTT.

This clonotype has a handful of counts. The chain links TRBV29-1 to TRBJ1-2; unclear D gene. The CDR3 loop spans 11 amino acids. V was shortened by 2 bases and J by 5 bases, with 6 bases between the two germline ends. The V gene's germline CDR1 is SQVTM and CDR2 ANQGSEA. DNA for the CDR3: TGCAGCGTTGAACAGTTTTATGGCTACACCTTC. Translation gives CSVEQFYGYTF.

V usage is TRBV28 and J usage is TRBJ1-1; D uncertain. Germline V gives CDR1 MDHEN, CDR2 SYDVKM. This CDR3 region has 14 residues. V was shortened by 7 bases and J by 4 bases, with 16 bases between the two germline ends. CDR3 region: CASTYERRSTEAFF. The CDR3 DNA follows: TGTGCCAGCACGTACGAGCGGAGATCCACTGAAGCTTTCTTT. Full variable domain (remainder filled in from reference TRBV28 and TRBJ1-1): DVKVTQSSRYLVKRTGEKVFLECVQDMDHENMFWYRQDPGLGLRLIYFSYDVKMKEKGDIPEGYSVSREKKERFSLILESASTNQTSMYLCASTYERRSTEAFFGQGTRLTVV.

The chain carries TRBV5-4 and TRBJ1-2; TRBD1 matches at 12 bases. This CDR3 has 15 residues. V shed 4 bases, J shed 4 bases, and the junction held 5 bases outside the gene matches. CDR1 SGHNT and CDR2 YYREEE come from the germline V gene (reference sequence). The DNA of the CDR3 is TGTGCCAGCAGCGGGGACAGGGGGCTCCTCTATGGCTACACCTTC. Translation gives CASSGDRGLLYGYTF. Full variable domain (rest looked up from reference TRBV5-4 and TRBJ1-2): ETGVTQSPTHLIKTRGQQVTLRCSSQSGHNTVSWYQQALGQGPQFIFQYYREEENGRGNFPPRFSGLQFPNYSSELNVNALELDDSALYLCASSGDRGLLYGYTFGSGTRLTVV.

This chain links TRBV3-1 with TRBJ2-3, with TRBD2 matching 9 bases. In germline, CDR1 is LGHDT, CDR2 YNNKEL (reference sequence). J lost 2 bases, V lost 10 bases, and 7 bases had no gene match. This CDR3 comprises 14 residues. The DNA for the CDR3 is TGTGCCACGCGCGTAGCGGGAGCCACAGATACGCAGTATTTT. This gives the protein CATRVAGATDTQYF.

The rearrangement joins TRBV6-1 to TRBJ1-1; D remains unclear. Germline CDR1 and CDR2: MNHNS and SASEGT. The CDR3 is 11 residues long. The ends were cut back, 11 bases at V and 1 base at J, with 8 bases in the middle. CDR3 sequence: CAHGRNTEAFF. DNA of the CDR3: TGTGCCCACGGGCGGAACACTGAAGCTTTCTTT.

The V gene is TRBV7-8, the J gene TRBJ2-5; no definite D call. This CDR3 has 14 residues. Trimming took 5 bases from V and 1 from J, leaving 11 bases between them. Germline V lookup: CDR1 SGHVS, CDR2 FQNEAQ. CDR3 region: CASSVHNFQETQYF. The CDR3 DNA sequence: TGTGCCAGCAGCGTCCATAATTTCCAAGAGACCCAGTACTTC.

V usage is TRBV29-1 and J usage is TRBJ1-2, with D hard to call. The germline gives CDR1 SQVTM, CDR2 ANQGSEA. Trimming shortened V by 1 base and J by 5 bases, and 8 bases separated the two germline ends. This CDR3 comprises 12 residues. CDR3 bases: TGCAGCGTTGAAGTGTCGCTGTATGGCTACACCTTC. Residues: CSVEVSLYGYTF.